A selection of T cell receptor beta chains follows, all from one sample in a study of cytotoxic CD8 clonotypes in ibrutinib-treated CLL. Clones were read by immunoSEQ multiplex PCR, and TCRdb kept only the in-frame ones, dropping some. The sample yields some 22,000 clones, around 73% seen once. Sequences were derived from PBMCs, sampled before ibrutinib treatment. The receptors here all came from a human donor with chronic lymphocytic leukemia. The CDR3 runs from the conserved cysteine through the conserved F or W. Fields, in order: V gene, D gene, clone size, J gene, CDR3 protein, CDR3 DNA. D genes are given only for firm matches. Some rows have no size entry. The others give once, few or many, or a class for an expanded clone.

v_call: TRBV7-2; d_call: -; clone_size: -; j_call: TRBJ2-1; cdr3_aa: CASSFNSYNEQFF; cdr3_nt: TGTGCCAGCAGCTTCAACAGTTACAATGAGCAGTTCTTC
v_call: TRBV10-3; d_call: -; clone_size: -; j_call: TRBJ2-1; cdr3_aa: CAISESGTVEGREQFF; cdr3_nt: TGTGCCATCAGTGAGTCGGGGACAGTGGAGGGACGTGAGCAGTTCTTC
v_call: TRBV5-4; d_call: TRBD1; clone_size: -; j_call: TRBJ2-7; cdr3_aa: CASSQTGGYEQYF; cdr3_nt: TGTGCCAGCAGCCAGACAGGGGGGTACGAGCAGTACTTC
v_call: TRBV6-4; d_call: TRBD1; clone_size: few; j_call: TRBJ2-3; cdr3_aa: CASSDSRTGVTDTQYF; cdr3_nt: TGTGCCAGCAGTGACTCAAGGACAGGGGTCACAGATACGCAGTATTTT
v_call: TRBV29-1; d_call: -; clone_size: -; j_call: TRBJ2-3; cdr3_aa: CSVRSPNTNTDTQYF; cdr3_nt: TGCAGCGTTCGTAGTCCCAACACAAATACAGATACGCAGTATTTT
v_call: TRBV6-1; d_call: -; clone_size: -; j_call: TRBJ1-3; cdr3_aa: CASSEIGLGNTIYF; cdr3_nt: TGTGCCAGCAGTGAAATAGGGTTAGGAAACACCATATATTTT
v_call: TRBV10-1; d_call: -; clone_size: -; j_call: TRBJ2-3; cdr3_aa: CASSDHTGPKAQYF; cdr3_nt: TGCGCCAGCAGTGATCATACCGGCCCCAAGGCGCAGTATTTT
v_call: TRBV7-6; d_call: TRBD2; clone_size: -; j_call: TRBJ2-3; cdr3_aa: CASSLGSSGFETDTQYF; cdr3_nt: TGTGCCAGCAGCTTAGGCTCTAGCGGATTCGAAACAGATACGCAGTATTTT
v_call: TRBV18; d_call: -; clone_size: -; j_call: TRBJ2-3; cdr3_aa: CASSPIADTQYF; cdr3_nt: TGTGCCAGCTCACCAATTGCAGATACGCAGTATTTT
v_call: TRBV10-3; d_call: -; clone_size: -; j_call: TRBJ1-1; cdr3_aa: CAISEAGSTEAFF; cdr3_nt: TGTGCCATCAGTGAGGCTGGGAGCACTGAAGCTTTCTTT
v_call: TRBV15; d_call: TRBD1; clone_size: -; j_call: TRBJ1-2; cdr3_aa: CATSQGVNYGYTF; cdr3_nt: TGTGCCACAAGTCAGGGGGTTAACTATGGCTACACCTTC
v_call: TRBV5-6; d_call: TRBD2; clone_size: -; j_call: TRBJ2-2; cdr3_aa: CASSLGASGGTGELFF; cdr3_nt: TGTGCCAGCAGCTTGGGGGCTAGCGGAGGCACCGGGGAGCTGTTTTTT
v_call: TRBV19; d_call: TRBD1; clone_size: few; j_call: TRBJ2-7; cdr3_aa: CASSARRWQGVYEQYF; cdr3_nt: TGTGCCAGTAGTGCCCGAAGATGGCAGGGGGTTTACGAGCAGTACTTC
v_call: TRBV5-1; d_call: TRBD1; clone_size: -; j_call: TRBJ2-1; cdr3_aa: CASSSLTGGSSNEQFF; cdr3_nt: TGCGCCAGCAGCTCCCTGACAGGGGGGAGCTCCAATGAGCAGTTCTTC
v_call: TRBV9; d_call: TRBD2; clone_size: -; j_call: TRBJ2-1; cdr3_aa: CASSVVSTSGATYNEQFF; cdr3_nt: TGTGCCAGCAGCGTAGTCAGCACTAGCGGGGCGACCTACAATGAGCAGTTCTTC
v_call: TRBV28; d_call: -; clone_size: -; j_call: TRBJ2-3; cdr3_aa: CASSPLADTQYF; cdr3_nt: TGTGCCAGCAGTCCCCTTGCCGATACGCAGTATTTT